One sample yielded the 29 T cell receptor beta chains listed below, sequenced in a study of OX40 agonist ivuxolimab in advanced cancers. Profiled with immunoSEQ multiplex PCR; TCRdb holds only in-frame clones, not every one. The sample consists of 15,000 or so clones, roughly 75% of them appearing once. The specimen was CD4+ or CD8+ T cells sorted from blood, collected in a trial of the OX40 agonist ivuxolimab. These receptors all come from an adult with an advanced solid tumor such as melanoma, head and neck, liver or kidney cancer.

The chain employs TRBV5-1 and TRBJ1-2; D remains ambiguous. The V and J ends lost 1 base and 3 bases respectively, with 7 bases between them. The CDR3 has 13 residues. Per germline, CDR1 SGHRS and CDR2 YFSETQ. The DNA for the CDR3 is TGCGCCAGCAGCTTGAGGGTAGACTATGGCTACACCTTC. Its protein product is CASSLRVDYGYTF. Drawing the rest from reference TRBV5-1 and TRBJ1-2, the complete variable domain is KAGVTQTPRYLIKTRGQQVTLSCSPISGHRSVSWYQQTPGQGLQFLFEYFSETQRNKGNFPGRFSGRQFSNSRSEMNVSTLELGDSALYLCASSLRVDYGYTFGSGTRLTVV.

This chain uses TRBV28 with TRBJ2-2; TRBD1 agrees at 7 bases. The CDR3 sequence is 16 residues long. From germline, CDR1 is MDHEN and CDR2 SYDVKM. V dropped 5 bases and J dropped 4; count of bases not matched to a gene: 10. The DNA of the CDR3 is TGTGCCAGCAGTCGACCCCTGACAGGGCCCACCGGGGAGCTGTTTTTT. It yields the protein CASSRPLTGPTGELFF.

The chain uses TRBV28 and TRBJ2-7, with D unclear. The CDR3 has 14 amino acids. CDR1 MDHEN and CDR2 SYDVKM come from the germline V gene. V was clipped by 5 bases and J by 3 bases, with 14 bases between them. CDR3 protein: CASSPFPTNYEQYF. The CDR3 nucleotides read TGTGCCAGCAGTCCCTTCCCGACAAACTACGAGCAGTACTTC.

The CDR3 loop reads CASTPGALAENTGELFF. CDR3 DNA sequence: TGTGCCAGCACGCCGGGGGCCCTAGCGGAAAACACCGGGGAGCTGTTTTTT. This chain connects TRBV9 to TRBJ2-2, with D maybe TRBD2 (7 bases). Per the germline V gene, CDR1 is SGDLS and CDR2 is YYNGEE. The ends were cut back, 6 bases at V and 2 bases at J, with 20 bases in the middle. The CDR3 spans 17 residues. The full variable domain, with the rest looked up from reference TRBV9 and TRBJ2-2, is DSGVTQTPKHLITATGQRVTLRCSPRSGDLSVYWYQQSLDQGLQFLIQYYNGEERAKGNILERFSAQQFPDLHSELNLSSLELGDSALYFCASTPGALAENTGELFFGEGSRLTVL.

The chain recombines TRBV9 with TRBJ1-1, with a possible D match to TRBD1 (6 bases). V lost 7 bases to trimming and J lost 1 base, with 20 bases between them. Germline assignment: CDR1 SGDLS and CDR2 YYNGEE. This CDR3 spans 16 amino acids. CDR3 coding DNA: TGTGCCAGCGGAGAGAACAGGGACGGGGGGAACACTGAAGCTTTCTTT. Its translation: CASGENRDGGNTEAFF.

The J gene is TRBJ1-5, the V gene TRBV19, with D perhaps TRBD1 (6 bases). The germline V gene encodes CDR1 LNHDA and CDR2 SQIVND (reference sequence). This CDR3 is built from 15 residues. Trimming removed 2 bases at V and 4 bases at J, with 12 bases between. CDR3 DNA: TGTGCCAGTAGTATAACGACAGGCGATAATCAGCCCCAGCATTTT. It translates to CASSITTGDNQPQHF.

V usage is TRBV6-1 and J usage is TRBJ1-1, with unresolved D. Per the germline V gene, CDR1 is MNHNS and CDR2 is SASEGT. Between the trimmed V and J ends, which lost 2 bases and 0 bases, there was a span of 7 bases. The CDR3 has 14 residues. The CDR3, as DNA: TGTGCCAGCAGTGAACGCCAGGTGAACACTGAAGCTTTCTTT. Translation gives CASSERQVNTEAFF.

The V gene is TRBV5-1, the J gene TRBJ1-2, with D tentatively TRBD1 (6 bases). Trimming stripped 7 bases from V and 7 bases from J, with 20 bases between. The CDR3 spans 14 residues. Germline-derived CDR1 and CDR2 are SGHRS and YFSETQ. This CDR3 reads CASAPQGKESGYTF. The CDR3 DNA is TGCGCCAGCGCGCCACAGGGAAAAGAGAGTGGCTACACCTTC.

The chain combines TRBV7-3 with TRBJ2-1; 7 bases align to TRBD2. The CDR3 has 14 residues. From germline, CDR1 is SGHTA and CDR2 FQGTGA. V shed 5 bases and J 8 bases; nucleotides not matched to a gene: 9. Written as DNA, the CDR3 is TGTGCCAGCAGCGTGACTAGCAGGGTCGATGAGCAGTTCTTC. This codes for CASSVTSRVDEQFF.

The chain uses TRBV9 and TRBJ2-2, with 12 bases fitting TRBD2. CDR1 and CDR2 from the germline V gene are SGDLS and YYNGEE. CDR3 length: 16 residues. The ends lost 0 bases at V and 5 bases at J; junction bases unmatched: 2. The CDR3 DNA is TGTGCCAGCAGCGTAGGTCTAGCGGGAGGGACCGGGGAGCTGTTTTTT. Its protein is CASSVGLAGGTGELFF.

This clone was recorded a few times. The chain recombines TRBV5-1 with TRBJ2-7; D is possibly TRBD1 (6 bases). The CDR3 length is 16 residues. Germline V gene sequence: CDR1 SGHRS, CDR2 YFSETQ. Trimming stripped 3 bases from V and 4 bases from J, with 20 bases between. CDR3 sequence reads: CASSSSMGARGYEQYF. For the CDR3, the DNA is TGCGCCAGCAGCTCCTCTATGGGGGCGCGAGGATACGAGCAGTACTTC.

J is TRBJ2-1 and V is TRBV7-2; TRBD1 matches 7 bases. CDR1 is SGHTA, CDR2 FQGNSA, per germline. The CDR3 is 15 residues long. V lost 4 bases and J lost 8; bases outside the gene matches: 11. CDR3 loop: CASSSTGDIRYEQFF. The CDR3 bases are TGTGCCAGCAGCTCCACAGGGGATATTAGGTATGAGCAGTTCTTC.

This chain joins TRBV6-4 and TRBJ2-1; perhaps TRBD2 as D (6 bases). The germline V gene has CDR1 MRHNA and CDR2 SNTAGT. The CDR3 spans 16 residues. The germline V and J ends were trimmed by 0 bases and 4 bases, with 13 bases remaining between them. For the CDR3, the DNA is TGTGCCAGCAGTGACTCGACTAGGAAAGCTTACAATGAGCAGTTCTTC. Protein: CASSDSTRKAYNEQFF.

The chain joins TRBV7-8 to TRBJ2-7, with 12 bases identical to TRBD2. The CDR3 covers 16 residues. The trim removed 5 bases at V and 2 bases at J, leaving 7 bases unmatched. The germline gives CDR1 SGHVS, CDR2 FQNEAQ. In nucleotides, the CDR3 is TGTGCCAGCAGCCACGGACTAGCGGGGATTACCTACGAGCAGTACTTC. This codes for CASSHGLAGITYEQYF. Together with reference TRBV7-8 and TRBJ2-7, the CDR3 gives the full variable domain: GAGVSQSPRYKVAKRGQDVALRCDPISGHVSLFWYQQALGQGPEFLTYFQNEAQLDKSGLPSDRFFAERPEGSVSTLKIQRTQQEDSAVYLCASSHGLAGITYEQYFGPGTRLTVT.

The chain couples TRBV7-9 to TRBJ2-7, with D unclear. V was trimmed by 5 bases and J by 10 bases, leaving 15 bases between them. Germline V gene data show CDR1 as SEHNR and CDR2 as FQNEAQ (reference sequence). The CDR3 spans 12 residues. As DNA, the CDR3 is TGTGCCAGCAGCCCCGGGCCCGATGTACAGTACTTC. It specifies CASSPGPDVQYF.

This sequence joins TRBV4-1 and TRBJ2-7; possible D gene TRBD1, 6 bases. Germline V gene sequence: CDR1 MGHRA, CDR2 YSYEKL. The CDR3 is 12 residues long. V lost 1 base, J lost 7 bases, and 8 bases lay in between. This chain's CDR3 is CASSQVRGEQYF. Written as DNA, the CDR3 is TGCGCCAGCAGCCAAGTGAGGGGGGAGCAGTACTTC.

This chain connects TRBV7-9 to TRBJ2-7; the match to TRBD1 covers 7 bases. Germline V gene data show CDR1 as SEHNR and CDR2 as FQNEAQ (reference sequence). The V gene end was trimmed by 0 bases and the J gene end by 2 bases; junction bases not matched to a gene: 7. This CDR3 is 16 amino acids long. The CDR3 region is CASSLAGTERPYEQYF. The CDR3 DNA is TGTGCCAGCAGCTTAGCGGGGACAGAGCGACCCTACGAGCAGTACTTC.

This chain links TRBV11-2 with TRBJ2-6; the D is unclear. Germline-derived CDR1 and CDR2 are SGHAT and FQNNGV. Deletions cut 4 bases from V and 0 bases from J, with 7 bases between. This CDR3 region has 15 residues. The chain's CDR3 is CASSSEYSGANVLTF. For the CDR3, the DNA is TGTGCCAGCAGCTCAGAATACTCTGGGGCCAACGTCCTGACTTTC.

V gene TRBV5-4 combines with J gene TRBJ1-2; D is possibly TRBD1 (6 bases). CDR3 length: 14 residues. V lost 5 bases and J 4 bases, leaving 15 bases between the germline ends. Germline V gives CDR1 SGHNT, CDR2 YYREEE (reference sequence). For the CDR3, the DNA is TGTGCCAGCAGGCTGGGGGGCGCTGTCTATGGCTACACCTTC. It codes for CASRLGGAVYGYTF.

The chain couples TRBV28 to TRBJ2-5, with TRBD2 matching over 9 bases. CDR1 is MDHEN and CDR2 is SYDVKM in the germline V gene. V lost 2 bases to trimming and J lost 5 bases; unmatched junction nucleotides: 6. The CDR3 totals 15 residues. The CDR3 DNA follows: TGTGCCAGCAGTTTACTCGGCAGCGGGAGGGAGACCCAGTACTTC. It encodes CASSLLGSGRETQYF.

This clone was counted once. This specimen includes other DNA sequences encoding the same CDR3. The rearrangement uses TRBV9 and TRBJ2-7; TRBD1 matches at 9 bases. Looked up from germline, CDR1 is SGDLS and CDR2 is YYNGEE. The CDR3 is 14 amino acids. With V trimmed by 8 bases and J by 6 bases, 12 bases remained unmatched. CDR3 bases: TGTGCCAGTAGCCCTGCATACAGGGGGCGCGAGCAGTACTTC. It encodes CASSPAYRGREQYF.

In this sample, this clone turned up once. The rearrangement joins TRBV5-1 to TRBJ2-5; 12 nucleotides align to TRBD2. In germline, CDR1 is SGHRS, CDR2 YFSETQ. The CDR3 covers 17 residues. V shed 3 bases, J shed 5 bases, and the junction held 11 bases outside the gene matches. The CDR3 region has the DNA TGCGCCAGCAGCTCACTCCCCAGACTAGCGGGAGTGGAGACCCAGTACTTC. Encoded protein: CASSSLPRLAGVETQYF.

The gene calls are TRBV6-5 and TRBJ2-7; D unresolved. The V gene lost 2 bases and the J gene lost 3 bases, with 8 bases spanning the gap. Looked up from germline, CDR1 is MNHEY and CDR2 is SVGAGI. CDR3 length equals 13 residues. CDR3 sequence (DNA): TGTGCCAGCAGTTACAACGGAAACTACGAGCAGTACTTC. Protein sequence: CASSYNGNYEQYF.

This clone showed up just a few times. CDR3 sequence reads: CASSFVSGQPDGYTF. The CDR3 DNA reads TGTGCCAGCAGTTTTGTCTCAGGACAGCCCGATGGCTACACCTTC. The chain joins TRBV27 to TRBJ1-2; TRBD1 is a possible D gene (6 bases). Germline V gene data show CDR1 as MNHEY and CDR2 as SMNVEV (reference sequence). The length of the CDR3 is 15 residues. Trimming cost V 3 bases and J 6 bases, with 17 bases left between them.

The V call is TRBV7-2, the J call TRBJ2-7; 9 nucleotides line up with TRBD1. J was trimmed by 2 bases and V by 3 bases; bases with no gene match: 2. The CDR3 totals 14 residues. The germline V gene encodes CDR1 SGHTA and CDR2 FQGNSA. CDR3 in amino acids: CASSFGQGTYEQYF. For the CDR3, the DNA is TGTGCCAGCAGCTTTGGACAGGGGACCTACGAGCAGTACTTC.

The genes are TRBV19 and TRBJ1-2, with D hard to call. V lost 5 bases, J lost 4 bases, and 11 bases lay in between. CDR1 LNHDA and CDR2 SQIVND come from the germline V gene (reference sequence). The CDR3 covers 13 residues. CDR3 in amino acids: CASSPHPPYGYTF. For the CDR3, the DNA is TGTGCCAGTAGTCCCCACCCTCCCTATGGCTACACCTTC.

The rearrangement uses TRBV6-5 and TRBJ2-1; 7 nucleotides agree with TRBD2. The germline CDR1 and CDR2 sequences are MNHEY and SVGAGI. V lost 6 bases, J lost 8 bases, and 13 bases stayed unmatched. The CDR3 extends over 15 amino acids. CDR3 residues: CASRVGLEAADEQFF. The DNA of the CDR3 is TGTGCCAGCAGAGTAGGACTAGAGGCGGCAGATGAGCAGTTCTTC.

V is TRBV11-2 and J is TRBJ2-7; tentative D call: TRBD2 (5 bases). Germline values: CDR1 SGHAT, CDR2 FQNNGV. The CDR3 is 15 amino acids. V lost 0 bases and J 3 bases, leaving 12 bases between the germline ends. Written as DNA, the CDR3 is TGTGCCAGCAGCTTAGACCTTCCTAGCAGCTACGAGCAGTACTTC. This codes for CASSLDLPSSYEQYF.

The chain has TRBV27 and TRBJ2-2; the D gene is possibly TRBD1 (7 bases). Germline-derived CDR1 and CDR2 are MNHEY and SMNVEV (reference sequence). The V gene lost 5 bases and the J gene lost 6 bases, with 19 bases spanning the gap. CDR3 length equals 16 residues. The CDR3, as DNA: TGTGCCAGCAGTGTTCTCACAGGAGGGGGCCCCGGGGAGCTGTTTTTT. Encoded protein: CASSVLTGGGPGELFF.